The text below deals with one T cell receptor (beta chain). These data come from a study of blood T cell repertoires in COVID-19. Background on the study: The analysed material was cDNA or gDNA that came from T cells, B-cell-depleted T cells, or PBMCs.

TCRdb's table, derived via immunoSEQ multiplex PCR, lists solely in-frame clones and lacks some. Of 300,000 to 400,000 clones listed, approximately 86% are singletons. This CDR3 contains 14 residues. V lost 4 bases, J lost 4 bases, and 11 bases lay in between. Germline V gene sequence: CDR1 SGHNT, CDR2 YYREEE (reference sequence). Participants were placed into cohorts based on the clinical history they reported. Specimen: PBMCs or T cells enriched from blood (not recorded which). The receptor was isolated from a middle-aged woman with acute COVID-19. The chain employs TRBV5-4 and TRBJ2-2, with TRBD1 as a possible D gene (6 bases). The CDR3 DNA reads as TGTGCCAGCAGCGTGAGACAGGCCACCGGGGAGCTGTTTTTT. This encodes CASSVRQATGELFF.